The clone carrying this T cell receptor (beta chain) was seen a few times. Its cognate antigen is unknown. This entry belongs to a study of graft-versus-host responses after intestinal transplantation. CDR3 length: 13 amino acids. V shed 1 base and J 3 bases; nucleotides not matched to a gene: 0. Per the germline V gene, CDR1 is GTSNPN and CDR2 is SVGIG (reference sequence). Libraries were prepared by immunoSEQ multiplex PCR; TCRdb keeps only in-frame clonotypes and omits some of them. The data show about 91,000 clones, approximately 89% seen once. The chain is built from TRBV30 and TRBJ1-1; 9 bases fit TRBD1. The origin of this receptor is a human donor who was the organ donor for an intestinal transplant. The sample was unstimulated CD4+ T cells sorted from spleen or lymph node cells, taken before transplant. The CDR3 spells CAWSGDRDTEAFF. The CDR3 bases are TGTGCCTGGAGTGGGGACAGGGACACTGAAGCTTTCTTT.